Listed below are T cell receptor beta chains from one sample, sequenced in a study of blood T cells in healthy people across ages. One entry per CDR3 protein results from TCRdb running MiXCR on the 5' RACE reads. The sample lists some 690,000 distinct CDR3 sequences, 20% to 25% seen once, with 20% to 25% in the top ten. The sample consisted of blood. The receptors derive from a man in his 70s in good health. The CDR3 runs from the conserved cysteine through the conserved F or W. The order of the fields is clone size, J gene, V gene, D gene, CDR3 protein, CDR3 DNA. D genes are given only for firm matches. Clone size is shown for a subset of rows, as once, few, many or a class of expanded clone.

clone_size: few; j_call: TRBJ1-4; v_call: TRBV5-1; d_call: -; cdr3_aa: CASSLVDFNEKLFF; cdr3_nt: TGCGCCAGCAGCTTGGTGGACTTTAATGAAAAACTGTTTTTT
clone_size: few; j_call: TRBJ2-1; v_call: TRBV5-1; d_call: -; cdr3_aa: CASSPLEAYIEQFF; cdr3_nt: TGCGCCAGCAGCCCCCTCGAGGCCTACATTGAGCAGTTCTTC
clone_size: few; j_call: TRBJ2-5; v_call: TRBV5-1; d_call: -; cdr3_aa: CASSFQQGTHQETQYF; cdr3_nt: TGCGCCAGCAGCTTCCAACAGGGAACTCACCAAGAGACCCAGTACTTC
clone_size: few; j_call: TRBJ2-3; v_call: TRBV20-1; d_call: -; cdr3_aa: CSAPAGADTQYF; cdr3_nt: TGCAGTGCCCCTGCCGGGGCAGATACGCAGTATTTT
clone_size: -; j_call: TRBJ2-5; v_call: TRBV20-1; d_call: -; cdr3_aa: CSAAPGGETQYF; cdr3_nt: TGCAGTGCCGCCCCCGGTGGGGAGACCCAGTACTTC
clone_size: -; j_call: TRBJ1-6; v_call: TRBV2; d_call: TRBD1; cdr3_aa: CASSERGLGWSPLHF; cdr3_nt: TGTGCCAGCAGTGAAAGGGGGCTCGGCTGGTCACCCCTCCACTTT
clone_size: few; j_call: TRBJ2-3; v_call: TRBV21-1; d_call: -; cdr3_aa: CASSKASGGTDTQYF; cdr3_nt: TGTGCCAGCAGCAAAGCTAGCGGGGGCACAGATACGCAGTATTTT
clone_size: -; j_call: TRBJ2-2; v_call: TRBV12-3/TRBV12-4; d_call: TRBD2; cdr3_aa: CASVTLISGGSTGELFF; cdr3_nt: TGTGCCAGCGTTACTTTGATCAGCGGGGGGTCCACCGGGGAGCTGTTTTTT
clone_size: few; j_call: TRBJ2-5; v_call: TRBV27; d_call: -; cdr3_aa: CASSPTGSGETQYF; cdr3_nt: TGTGCCAGCAGTCCCACAGGGTCCGGGGAGACCCAGTACTTC
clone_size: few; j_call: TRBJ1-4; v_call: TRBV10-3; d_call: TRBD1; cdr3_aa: CAISPGQGTEKLFF; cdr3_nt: TGTGCCATCAGCCCGGGACAGGGAACCGAAAAACTGTTTTTT
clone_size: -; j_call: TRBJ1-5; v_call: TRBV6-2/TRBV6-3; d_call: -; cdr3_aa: CASSDDTGWPQHF; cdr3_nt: TGTGCCAGCAGCGACGATACAGGTTGGCCCCAGCATTTT
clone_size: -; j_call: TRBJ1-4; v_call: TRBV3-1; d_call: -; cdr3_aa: CASSQGLGEKLFF; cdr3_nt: TGTGCCAGCAGCCAGGGTCTGGGGGAAAAACTGTTTTTT
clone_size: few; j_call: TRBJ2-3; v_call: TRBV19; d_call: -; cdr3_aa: CASSMGRSTDTQYF; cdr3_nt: TGTGCCAGTAGTATGGGACGGAGCACAGATACGCAGTATTTT
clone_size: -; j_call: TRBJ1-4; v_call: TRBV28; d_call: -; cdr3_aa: CASMVTNEKLFF; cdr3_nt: TGTGCCAGCATGGTTACTAATGAAAAACTGTTTTTT
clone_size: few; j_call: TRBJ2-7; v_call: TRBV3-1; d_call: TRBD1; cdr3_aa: CASSHGMGQDEQYF; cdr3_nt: TGTGCCAGCAGCCACGGTATGGGACAGGACGAGCAGTACTTC
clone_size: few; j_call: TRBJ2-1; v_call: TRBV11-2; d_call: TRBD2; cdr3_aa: CASSSRGDSGAGHEQFF; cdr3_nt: TGTGCCAGCAGCTCCCGCGGGGATAGCGGGGCCGGGCACGAGCAGTTCTTC
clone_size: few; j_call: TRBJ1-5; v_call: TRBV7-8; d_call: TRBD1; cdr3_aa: CASSPRDSIYSNQPQHF; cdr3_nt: TGTGCCAGCAGCCCGCGGGACAGTATCTATAGCAATCAGCCCCAGCATTTT
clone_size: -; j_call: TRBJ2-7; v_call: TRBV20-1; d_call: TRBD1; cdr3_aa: CSAKGATGSYEQYF; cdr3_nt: TGCAGTGCTAAAGGCGCGACAGGGTCCTACGAGCAGTACTTC
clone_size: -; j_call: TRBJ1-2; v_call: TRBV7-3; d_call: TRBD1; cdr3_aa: CASSHGQGRPKYGYTF; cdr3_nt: TGTGCCAGCAGCCATGGACAGGGGCGGCCAAAATATGGCTACACCTTC
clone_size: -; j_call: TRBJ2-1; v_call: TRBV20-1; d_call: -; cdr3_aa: CSAPTGAAREQFF; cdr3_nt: TGCAGTGCTCCCACCGGAGCGGCCCGGGAGCAGTTCTTC
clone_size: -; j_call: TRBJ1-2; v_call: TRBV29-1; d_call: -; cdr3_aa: CSVDGSRNYGYTF; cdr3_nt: TGCAGCGTTGATGGCAGCCGGAACTATGGCTACACCTTC
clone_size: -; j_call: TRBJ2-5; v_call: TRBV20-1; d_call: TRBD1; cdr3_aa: CSARGLRDRTFF; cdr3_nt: TGCAGTGCTAGAGGGTTGAGGGACAGGACATTCTTC
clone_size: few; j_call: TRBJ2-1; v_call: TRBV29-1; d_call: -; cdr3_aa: CSVGWRLSYNEQFF; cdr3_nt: TGCAGCGTTGGTTGGAGGCTCTCCTACAATGAGCAGTTCTTC
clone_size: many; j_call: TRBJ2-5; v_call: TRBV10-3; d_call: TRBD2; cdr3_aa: CAIRSGGTSRETQYF; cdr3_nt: TGTGCCATCAGATCAGGGGGGACTAGCAGAGAGACCCAGTACTTC
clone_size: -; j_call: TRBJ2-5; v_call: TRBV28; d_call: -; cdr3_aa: CASSLFREQYF; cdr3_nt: TGTGCCAGCAGTTTATTTCGGGAGCAGTACTTC
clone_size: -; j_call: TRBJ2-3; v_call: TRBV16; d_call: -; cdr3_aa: CASSQPLQSDTQYF; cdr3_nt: TGTGCCAGCAGCCAACCCTTGCAGTCAGATACGCAGTATTTT
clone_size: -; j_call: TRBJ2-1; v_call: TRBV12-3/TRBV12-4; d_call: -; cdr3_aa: CASSLGSQGVEQFF; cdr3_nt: TGTGCCAGCAGTTTAGGCTCACAGGGCGTTGAGCAGTTCTTC
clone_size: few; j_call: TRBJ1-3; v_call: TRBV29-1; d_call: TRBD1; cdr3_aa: CSAGGGTGRSGNTIYF; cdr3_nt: TGCAGCGCCGGAGGGGGGACAGGGCGCTCTGGAAACACCATATATTTT
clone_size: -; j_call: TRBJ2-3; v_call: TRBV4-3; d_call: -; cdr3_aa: CASSQDTGYTDTQYF; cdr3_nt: TGCGCCAGCAGCCAAGACACAGGATACACAGATACGCAGTATTTT
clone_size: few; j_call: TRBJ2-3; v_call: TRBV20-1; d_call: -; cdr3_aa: CSGRPGTDTQYF; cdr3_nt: TGCAGTGGGCGACCCGGCACAGATACGCAGTATTTT
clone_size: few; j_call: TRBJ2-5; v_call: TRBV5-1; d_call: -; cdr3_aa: CASSQERRDQETQYF; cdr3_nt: TGCGCCAGCAGCCAAGAACGACGGGACCAAGAGACCCAGTACTTC
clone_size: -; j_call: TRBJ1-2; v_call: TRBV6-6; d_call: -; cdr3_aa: CASSFNRDNYGYTF; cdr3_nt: TGTGCCAGCAGTTTTAACCGGGACAACTATGGCTACACCTTC